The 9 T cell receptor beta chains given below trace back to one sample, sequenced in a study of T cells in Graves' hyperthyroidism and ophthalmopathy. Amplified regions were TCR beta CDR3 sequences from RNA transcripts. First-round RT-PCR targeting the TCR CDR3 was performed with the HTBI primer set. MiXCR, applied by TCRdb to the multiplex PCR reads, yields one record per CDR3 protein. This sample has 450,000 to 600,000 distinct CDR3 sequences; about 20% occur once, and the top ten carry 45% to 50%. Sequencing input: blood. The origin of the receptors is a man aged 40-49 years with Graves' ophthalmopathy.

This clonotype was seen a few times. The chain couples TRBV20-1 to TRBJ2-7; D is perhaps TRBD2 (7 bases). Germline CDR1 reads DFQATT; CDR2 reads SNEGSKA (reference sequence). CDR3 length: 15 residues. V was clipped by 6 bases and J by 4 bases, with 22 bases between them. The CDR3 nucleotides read TGCAGTGCGCCCCCCCTTCTGGCGGGGGCTTACGAGCAGTACTTC. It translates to CSAPPLLAGAYEQYF.

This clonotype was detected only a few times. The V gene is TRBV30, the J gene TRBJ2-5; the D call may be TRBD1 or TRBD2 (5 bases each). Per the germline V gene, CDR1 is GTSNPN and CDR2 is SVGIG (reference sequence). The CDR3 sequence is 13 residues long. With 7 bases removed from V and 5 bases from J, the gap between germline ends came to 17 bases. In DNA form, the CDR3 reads TGTGCCTCCCCGGGACCGAATGGGGAGACCCAGTACTTC. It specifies CASPGPNGETQYF.

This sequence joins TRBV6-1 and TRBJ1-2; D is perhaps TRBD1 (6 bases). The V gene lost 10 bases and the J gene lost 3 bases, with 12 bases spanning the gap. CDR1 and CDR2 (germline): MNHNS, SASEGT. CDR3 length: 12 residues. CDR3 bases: TGTGCCACGCAAAGGGGGGACTATGGCTACACCTTC. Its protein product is CATQRGDYGYTF.

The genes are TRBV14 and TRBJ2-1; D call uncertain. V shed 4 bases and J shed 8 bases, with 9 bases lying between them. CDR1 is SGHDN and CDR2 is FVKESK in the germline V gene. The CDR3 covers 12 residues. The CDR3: CASSLWRDEQFF. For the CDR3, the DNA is TGTGCCAGCAGCCTCTGGCGCGATGAGCAGTTCTTC. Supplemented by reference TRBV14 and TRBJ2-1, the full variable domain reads EAGVTQFPSHSVIEKGQTVTLRCDPISGHDNLYWYRRVMGKEIKFLLHFVKESKQDESGMPNNRFLAERTGGTYSTLKVQPAELEDSGVYFCASSLWRDEQFFGPGTRLTVL.

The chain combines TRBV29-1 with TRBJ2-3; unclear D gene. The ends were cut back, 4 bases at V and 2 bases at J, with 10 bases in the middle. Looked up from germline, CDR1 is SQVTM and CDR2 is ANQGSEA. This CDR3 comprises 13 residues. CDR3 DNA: TGCAGCGTTGCTGTCCTACTCACAGATACGCAGTATTTT. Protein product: CSVAVLLTDTQYF.

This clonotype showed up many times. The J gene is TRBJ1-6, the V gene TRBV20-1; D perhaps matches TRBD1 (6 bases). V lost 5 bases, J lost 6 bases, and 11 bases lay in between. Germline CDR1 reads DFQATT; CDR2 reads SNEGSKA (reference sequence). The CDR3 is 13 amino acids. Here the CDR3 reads CSAWGHFNSPLHF. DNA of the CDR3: TGCAGTGCTTGGGGACACTTTAATTCACCCCTCCACTTT.

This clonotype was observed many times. DNA of the CDR3: TGTGCCAGCAGTTTCGGGGCAGGGGGGGGATATGGGAATCAGCCCCAGCATTTT. Translated, it gives CASSFGAGGGYGNQPQHF. The chain carries TRBV28 and TRBJ1-5; 7 bases line up with TRBD1. Trimming took 3 bases from V and 4 from J; bases not matched to a gene: 15. The length of the CDR3 is 18 residues. Germline lookup yields CDR1 MDHEN and CDR2 SYDVKM.

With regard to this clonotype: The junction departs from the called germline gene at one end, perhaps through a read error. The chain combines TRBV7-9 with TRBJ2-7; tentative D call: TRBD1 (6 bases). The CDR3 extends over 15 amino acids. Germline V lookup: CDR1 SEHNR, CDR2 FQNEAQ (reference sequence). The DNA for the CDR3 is TGTGCCAGCAGCTTAGGGGTATACGGACAGAACGAGCGGTACTTC. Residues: CASSLGVYGQNERYF.

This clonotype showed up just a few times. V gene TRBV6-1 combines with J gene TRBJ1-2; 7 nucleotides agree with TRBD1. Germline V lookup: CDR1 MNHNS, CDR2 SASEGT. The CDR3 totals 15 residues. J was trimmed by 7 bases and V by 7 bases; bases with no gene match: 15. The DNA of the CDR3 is TGTGCCAGCAACCTAAGACAGGGAGGAACAAGTGGCTACACCTTC. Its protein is CASNLRQGGTSGYTF.